Below, 4 T cell receptor beta chains from the same sample are listed, as sequenced in a study of immune cell composition in non-small cell lung cancer. Profiling relied on immunoSEQ multiplex PCR, and the TCRdb table lists in-frame clones only, not all of them. In the table there are about 3,100 clones, around 78% of which are singletons. What was sequenced was lung tumor tissue. These receptors all come from a human donor with non-small cell lung cancer.

The V and J genes are TRBV27 and TRBJ2-2, with TRBD2 matching 8 bases. CDR3 length equals 13 residues. CDR1 MNHEY and CDR2 SMNVEV come from the germline V gene (reference sequence). The V and J ends lost 7 bases and 8 bases, in that order; junction bases with no gene match: 6. The CDR3 loop reads CASTHGTRGELFF. DNA of the CDR3: TGTGCCAGCACCCACGGGACTAGGGGGGAGCTGTTTTTT.

The V gene is TRBV12-5, the J gene TRBJ1-4; TRBD1 agrees at 7 bases. This CDR3 has 14 residues. J lost 8 bases, V lost 6 bases, and 9 bases had no gene match. Germline V gene lookup returns CDR1 LGHNT and CDR2 FRNRAP. The DNA of the CDR3 is TGTGCTAGTGGCCGGACAGGCGGTGGGGAAAAACTGTTTTTT. It specifies CASGRTGGGEKLFF. Full variable domain (outside the CDR3, taken from reference TRBV12-5 and TRBJ1-4): DARVTQTPRHKVTEMGQEVTMRCQPILGHNTVFWYRQTMMQGLELLAYFRNRAPLDDSGMPKDRFSAEMPDATLATLKIQPSEPRDSAVYFCASGRTGGGEKLFFGSGTQLSVL.

J is TRBJ2-7 and V is TRBV2, with a tentative D call TRBD1 (5 bases). This CDR3 has 12 residues. Deletions cut 5 bases from V and 6 bases from J, with 11 bases between. From germline, CDR1 is SNHLY and CDR2 FYNNEI. CDR3 sequence: CASSQGKVEQYF. CDR3 coding DNA: TGTGCCAGCAGTCAGGGAAAGGTCGAGCAGTACTTC.

The gene calls are TRBV18 and TRBJ2-7, with 8 bases fitting TRBD1. Trimming cost V 2 bases and J 4 bases; bases outside gene matches: 7. Germline V gene data show CDR1 as KGHSH and CDR2 as LQKENI. This CDR3 is built from 15 residues. The DNA for the CDR3 is TGTGCCAGCTCACCAATTCAGGGGGCTGGGTACGAGCAGTACTTC. As protein: CASSPIQGAGYEQYF.